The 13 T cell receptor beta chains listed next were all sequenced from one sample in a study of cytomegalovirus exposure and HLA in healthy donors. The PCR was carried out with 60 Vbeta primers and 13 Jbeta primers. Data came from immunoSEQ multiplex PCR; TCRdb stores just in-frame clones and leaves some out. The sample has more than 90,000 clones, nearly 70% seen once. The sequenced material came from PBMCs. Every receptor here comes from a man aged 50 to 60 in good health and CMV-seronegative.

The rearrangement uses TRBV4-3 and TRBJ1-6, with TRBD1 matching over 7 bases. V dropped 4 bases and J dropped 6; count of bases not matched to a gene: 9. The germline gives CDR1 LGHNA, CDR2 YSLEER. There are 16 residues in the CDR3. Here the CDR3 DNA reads TGCGCCAGCAGCCTAGACGACACAGGGGCTAATTCACCCCTCCACTTT. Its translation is CASSLDDTGANSPLHF.

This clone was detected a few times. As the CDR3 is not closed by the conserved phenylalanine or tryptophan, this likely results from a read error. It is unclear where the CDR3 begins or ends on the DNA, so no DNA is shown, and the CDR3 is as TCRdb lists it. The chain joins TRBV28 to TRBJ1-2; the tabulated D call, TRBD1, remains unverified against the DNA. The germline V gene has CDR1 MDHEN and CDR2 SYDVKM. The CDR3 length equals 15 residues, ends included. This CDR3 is CASSRQGRPNYGYTV.

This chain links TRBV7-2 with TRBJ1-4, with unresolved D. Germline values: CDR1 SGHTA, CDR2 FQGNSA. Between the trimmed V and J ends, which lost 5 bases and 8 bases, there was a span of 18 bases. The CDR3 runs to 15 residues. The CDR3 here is CASSRTILSSEKLFF. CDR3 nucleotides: TGTGCCAGCAGCAGAACCATCCTGTCAAGCGAAAAACTGTTTTTT.

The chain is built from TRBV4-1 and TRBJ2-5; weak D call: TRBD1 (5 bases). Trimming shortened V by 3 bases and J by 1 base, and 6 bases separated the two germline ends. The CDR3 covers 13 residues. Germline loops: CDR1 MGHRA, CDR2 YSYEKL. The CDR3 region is CASSQGLQETQYF. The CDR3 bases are TGCGCCAGCAGCCAGGGGCTCCAAGAGACCCAGTACTTC.

CDR3 DNA sequence: TGCGCCACCACGGAGGGTGGGTCCTACAATGAGCAGTTCTTC. The encoded protein is CATTEGGSYNEQFF. This chain connects TRBV5-1 to TRBJ2-1, with D possibly matching TRBD2 (6 bases). Trimming removed 9 bases at V and 1 base at J, with 14 bases between. Germline CDR1 and CDR2: SGHRS and YFSETQ. CDR3 length equals 14 residues.

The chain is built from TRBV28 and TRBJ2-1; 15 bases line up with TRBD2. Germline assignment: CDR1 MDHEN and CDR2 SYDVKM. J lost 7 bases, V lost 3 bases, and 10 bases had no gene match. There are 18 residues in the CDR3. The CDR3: CASSFRTSGGAFGNEQFF. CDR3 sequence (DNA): TGTGCCAGCAGTTTCCGGACTAGCGGGGGGGCCTTTGGGAATGAGCAGTTCTTC.

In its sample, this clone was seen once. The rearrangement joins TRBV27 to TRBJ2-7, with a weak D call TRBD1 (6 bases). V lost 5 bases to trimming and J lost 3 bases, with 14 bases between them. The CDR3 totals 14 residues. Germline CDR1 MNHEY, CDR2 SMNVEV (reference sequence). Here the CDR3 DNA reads TGTGCCAGCAGTCCCCAGGGGTCCTACTACGAGCAGTACTTC. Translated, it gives CASSPQGSYYEQYF.

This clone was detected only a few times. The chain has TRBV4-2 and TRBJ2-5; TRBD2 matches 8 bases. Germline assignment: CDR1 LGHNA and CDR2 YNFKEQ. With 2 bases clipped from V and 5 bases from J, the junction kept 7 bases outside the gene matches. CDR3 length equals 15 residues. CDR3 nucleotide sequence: TGTGCCAGCAGCCAAATAGGAGCGGGAGAGGAGACCCAGTACTTC. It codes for CASSQIGAGEETQYF.

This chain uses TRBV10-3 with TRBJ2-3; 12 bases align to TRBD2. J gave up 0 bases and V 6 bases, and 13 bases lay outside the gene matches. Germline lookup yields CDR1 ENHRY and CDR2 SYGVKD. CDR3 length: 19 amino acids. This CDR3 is CAIRPGGLAGGGSTDTQYF. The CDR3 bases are TGTGCCATCAGGCCCGGAGGGCTAGCGGGGGGGGGAAGCACAGATACGCAGTATTTT.

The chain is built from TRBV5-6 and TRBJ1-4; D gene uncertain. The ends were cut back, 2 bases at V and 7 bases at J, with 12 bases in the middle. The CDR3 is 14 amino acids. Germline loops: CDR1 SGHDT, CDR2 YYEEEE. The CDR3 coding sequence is TGTGCCAGCAGCTTCGGCGGGGTCGGTGAAAAACTGTTTTTT. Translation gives CASSFGGVGEKLFF.

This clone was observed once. CDR3 nucleotide sequence: TGTGCCAGCAGCTTAGGGCCGATAGCGACGGACGAGCAGTACTTC. Its translation: CASSLGPIATDEQYF. This chain uses TRBV7-9 with TRBJ2-7, with a tentative D call TRBD2 (5 bases). Looked up from germline, CDR1 is SEHNR and CDR2 is FQNEAQ (reference sequence). V lost 1 base and J lost 5, with 15 bases in between. The CDR3 covers 15 residues.

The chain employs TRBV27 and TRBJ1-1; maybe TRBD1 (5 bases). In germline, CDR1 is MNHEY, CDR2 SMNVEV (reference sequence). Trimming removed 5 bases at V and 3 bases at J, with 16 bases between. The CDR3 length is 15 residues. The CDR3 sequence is CASSTKWGEYTEAFF. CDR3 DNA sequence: TGTGCCAGCAGTACCAAGTGGGGGGAGTACACTGAAGCTTTCTTT.

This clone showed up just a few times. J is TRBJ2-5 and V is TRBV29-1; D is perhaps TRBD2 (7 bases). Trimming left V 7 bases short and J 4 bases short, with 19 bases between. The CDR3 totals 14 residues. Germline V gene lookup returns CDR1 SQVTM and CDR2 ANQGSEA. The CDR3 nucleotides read TGCAGCGCCCACTTAGGGGGGGGGTTAGAGACCCAGTACTTC. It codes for CSAHLGGGLETQYF.